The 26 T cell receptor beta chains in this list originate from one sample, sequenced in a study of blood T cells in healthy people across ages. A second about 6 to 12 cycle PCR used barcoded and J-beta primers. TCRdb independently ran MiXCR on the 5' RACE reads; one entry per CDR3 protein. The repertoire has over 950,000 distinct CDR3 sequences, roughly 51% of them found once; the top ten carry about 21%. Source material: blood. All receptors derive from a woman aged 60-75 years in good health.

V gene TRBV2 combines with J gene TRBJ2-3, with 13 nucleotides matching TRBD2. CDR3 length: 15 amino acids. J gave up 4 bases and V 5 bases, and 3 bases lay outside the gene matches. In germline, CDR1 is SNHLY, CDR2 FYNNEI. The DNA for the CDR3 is TGTGCCAGCAGTCGACTAGCGGGAGGCGCAGATACGCAGTATTTT. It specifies CASSRLAGGADTQYF.

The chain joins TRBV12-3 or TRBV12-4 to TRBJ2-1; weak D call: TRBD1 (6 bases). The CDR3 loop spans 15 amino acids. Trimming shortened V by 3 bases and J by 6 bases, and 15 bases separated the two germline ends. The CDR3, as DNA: TGTGCCAGCAGTTTGGGCAGGGGTTACCCCAATGAGCAGTTCTTC. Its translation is CASSLGRGYPNEQFF.

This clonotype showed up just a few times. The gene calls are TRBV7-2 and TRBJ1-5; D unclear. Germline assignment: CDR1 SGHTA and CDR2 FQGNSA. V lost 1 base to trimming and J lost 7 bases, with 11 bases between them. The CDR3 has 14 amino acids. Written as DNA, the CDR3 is TGTGCCAGCAGCTTAGAGGCGGGTGAGCAGCCCCAGCATTTT. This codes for CASSLEAGEQPQHF.

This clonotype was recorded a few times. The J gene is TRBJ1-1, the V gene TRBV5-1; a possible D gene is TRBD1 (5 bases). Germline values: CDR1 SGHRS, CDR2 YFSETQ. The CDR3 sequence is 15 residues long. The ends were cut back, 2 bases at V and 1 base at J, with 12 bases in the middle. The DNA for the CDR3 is TGCGCCAGCAGCTTTCGCGGACAAACGAACACTGAAGCTTTCTTT. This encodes CASSFRGQTNTEAFF.

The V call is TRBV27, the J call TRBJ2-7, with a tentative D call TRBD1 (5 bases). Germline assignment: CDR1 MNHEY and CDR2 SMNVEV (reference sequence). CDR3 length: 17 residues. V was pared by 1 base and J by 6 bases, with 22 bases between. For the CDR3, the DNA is TGTGCCAGCAGTTTATATTCAAGGGAAGTCTTAGGGGTCGAGCAGTACTTC. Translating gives CASSLYSREVLGVEQYF.

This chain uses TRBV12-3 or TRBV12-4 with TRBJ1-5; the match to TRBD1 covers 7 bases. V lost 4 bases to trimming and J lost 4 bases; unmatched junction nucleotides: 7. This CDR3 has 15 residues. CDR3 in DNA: TGTGCCAGCAGTTCCGGGACAGTAAATAATCAGCCCCAGCATTTT. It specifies CASSSGTVNNQPQHF.

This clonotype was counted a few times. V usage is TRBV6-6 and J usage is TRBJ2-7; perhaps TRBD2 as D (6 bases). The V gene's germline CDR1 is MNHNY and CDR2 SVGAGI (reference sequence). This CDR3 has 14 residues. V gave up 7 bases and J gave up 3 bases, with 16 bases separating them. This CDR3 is CASIDGSKSYEQYF. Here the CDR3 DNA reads TGTGCCAGCATAGACGGGAGTAAGAGCTACGAGCAGTACTTC.

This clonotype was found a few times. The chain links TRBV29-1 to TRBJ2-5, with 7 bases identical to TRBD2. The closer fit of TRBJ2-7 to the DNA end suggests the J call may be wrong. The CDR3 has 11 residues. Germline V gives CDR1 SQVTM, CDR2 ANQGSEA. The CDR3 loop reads CSVAWGGEQYF. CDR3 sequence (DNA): TGCAGCGTTGCTTGGGGGGGCGAGCAGTACTTC.

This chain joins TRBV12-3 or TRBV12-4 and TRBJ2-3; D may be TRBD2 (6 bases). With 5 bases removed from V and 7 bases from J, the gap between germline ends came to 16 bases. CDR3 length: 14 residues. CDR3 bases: TGTGCCAGCAGTGTAAGGAGGGCGGGAAATACGCAGTATTTT. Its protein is CASSVRRAGNTQYF.

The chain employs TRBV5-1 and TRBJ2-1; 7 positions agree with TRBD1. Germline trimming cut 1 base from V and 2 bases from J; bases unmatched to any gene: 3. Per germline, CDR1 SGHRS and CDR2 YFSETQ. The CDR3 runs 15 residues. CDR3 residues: CASSLRGQTYNEQFF. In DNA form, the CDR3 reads TGCGCCAGCAGCTTGAGGGGGCAGACCTACAATGAGCAGTTCTTC.

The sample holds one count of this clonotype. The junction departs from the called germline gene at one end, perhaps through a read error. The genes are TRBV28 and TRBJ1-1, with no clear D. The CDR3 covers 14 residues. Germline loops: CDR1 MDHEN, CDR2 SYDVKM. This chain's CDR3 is CASGFSRVYTEAFF. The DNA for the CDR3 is TGTGCCAGCGGTTTTTCCAGAGTTTACACTGAAGCTTTCTTT.

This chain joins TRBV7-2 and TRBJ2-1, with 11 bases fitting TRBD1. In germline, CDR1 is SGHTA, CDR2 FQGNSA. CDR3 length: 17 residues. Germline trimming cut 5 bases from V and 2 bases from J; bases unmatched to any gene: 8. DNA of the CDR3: TGTGCCAGCAGCCGTAACGCGGGACAGGGGGCCTACAATGAGCAGTTCTTC. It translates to CASSRNAGQGAYNEQFF. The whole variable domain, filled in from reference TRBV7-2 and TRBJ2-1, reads GAGVSQSPSNKVTEKGKDVELRCDPISGHTALYWYRQSLGQGLEFLIYFQGNSAPDKSGLPSDRFSAERTGGSVSTLTIQRTQQEDSAVYLCASSRNAGQGAYNEQFFGPGTRLTVL.

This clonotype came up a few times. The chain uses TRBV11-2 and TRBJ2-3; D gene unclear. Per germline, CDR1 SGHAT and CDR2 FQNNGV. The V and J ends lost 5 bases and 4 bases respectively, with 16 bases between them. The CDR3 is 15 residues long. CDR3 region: CASSLSPAHSDTQYF. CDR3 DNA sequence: TGTGCCAGCAGCCTATCTCCGGCGCATTCAGATACGCAGTATTTT.

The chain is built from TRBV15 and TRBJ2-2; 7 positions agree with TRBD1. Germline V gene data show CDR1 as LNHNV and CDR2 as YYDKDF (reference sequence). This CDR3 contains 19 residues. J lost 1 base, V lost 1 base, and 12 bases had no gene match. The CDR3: CATSRVHFSGQMNTGELFF. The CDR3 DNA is TGTGCCACCAGCAGAGTACACTTTTCGGGACAGATGAACACCGGGGAGCTGTTTTTT.

The CDR3 nucleotides are TGTGCCAGCAGGGGAATAGGGAATCAGCCCCAGCATTTT. The encoded protein is CASRGIGNQPQHF. The gene calls are TRBV27 and TRBJ1-5, with D uncertain. The CDR3 has 13 residues. Trimming removed 6 bases at V and 4 bases at J, with 10 bases between. Per the germline V gene, CDR1 is MNHEY and CDR2 is SMNVEV (reference sequence).

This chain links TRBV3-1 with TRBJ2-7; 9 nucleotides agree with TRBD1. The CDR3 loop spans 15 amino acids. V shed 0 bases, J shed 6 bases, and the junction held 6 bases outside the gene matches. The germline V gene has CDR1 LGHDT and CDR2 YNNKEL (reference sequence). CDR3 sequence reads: CASSQDSGTGSEQYF. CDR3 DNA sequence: TGTGCCAGCAGCCAAGATTCGGGGACAGGGTCCGAGCAGTACTTC.

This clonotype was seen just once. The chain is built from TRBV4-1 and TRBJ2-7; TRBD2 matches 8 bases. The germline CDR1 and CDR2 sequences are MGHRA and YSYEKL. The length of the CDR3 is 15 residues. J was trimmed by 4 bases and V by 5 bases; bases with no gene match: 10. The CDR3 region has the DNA TGCGCCAGCAGCAGACTCCCGGGACTAGGGTACGAGCAGTACTTC. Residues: CASSRLPGLGYEQYF.

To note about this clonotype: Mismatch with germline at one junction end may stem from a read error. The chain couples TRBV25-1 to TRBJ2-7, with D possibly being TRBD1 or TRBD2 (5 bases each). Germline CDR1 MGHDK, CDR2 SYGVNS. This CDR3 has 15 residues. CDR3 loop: CASSEGPQSSYGQYF. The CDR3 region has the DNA TGTGCCAGCAGTGAGGGACCCCAGAGCTCCTACGGGCAGTACTTC.

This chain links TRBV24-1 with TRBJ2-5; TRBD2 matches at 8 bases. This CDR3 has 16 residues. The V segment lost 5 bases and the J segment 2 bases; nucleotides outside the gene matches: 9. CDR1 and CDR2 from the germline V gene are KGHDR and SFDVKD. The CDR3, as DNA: TGTGCCACCAGTGGGGGCCGGACTAGCAGACAAGAGACCCAGTACTTC. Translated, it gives CATSGGRTSRQETQYF.

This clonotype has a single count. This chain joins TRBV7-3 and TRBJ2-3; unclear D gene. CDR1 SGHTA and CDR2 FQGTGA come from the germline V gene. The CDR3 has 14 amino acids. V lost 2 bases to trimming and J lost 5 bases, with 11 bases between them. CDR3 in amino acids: CASSLGDRLDTQYF. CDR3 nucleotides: TGTGCCAGCAGCTTAGGGGATCGGTTAGATACGCAGTATTTT.

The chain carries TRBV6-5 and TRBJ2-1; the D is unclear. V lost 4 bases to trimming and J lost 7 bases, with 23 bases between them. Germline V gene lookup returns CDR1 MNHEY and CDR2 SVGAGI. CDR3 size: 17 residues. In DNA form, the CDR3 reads TGTGCCAGCAGTTTCAAGCCACACCGAGTTCCTTTTAATGAGCAGTTCTTC. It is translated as CASSFKPHRVPFNEQFF.

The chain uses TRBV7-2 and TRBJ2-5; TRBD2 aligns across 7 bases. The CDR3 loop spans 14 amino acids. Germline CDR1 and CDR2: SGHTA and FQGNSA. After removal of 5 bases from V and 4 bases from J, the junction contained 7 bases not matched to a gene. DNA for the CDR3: TGTGCCAGCAGCCCCGGACTAGGTCGAGAGACCCAGTACTTC. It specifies CASSPGLGRETQYF.

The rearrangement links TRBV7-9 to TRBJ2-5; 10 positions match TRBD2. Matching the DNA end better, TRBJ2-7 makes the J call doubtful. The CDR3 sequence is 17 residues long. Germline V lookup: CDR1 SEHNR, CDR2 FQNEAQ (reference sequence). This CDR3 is CASSLRVGLADLYEQYF. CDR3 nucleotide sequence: TGTGCCAGCAGCTTACGAGTCGGACTAGCGGACCTATACGAGCAGTACTTC.

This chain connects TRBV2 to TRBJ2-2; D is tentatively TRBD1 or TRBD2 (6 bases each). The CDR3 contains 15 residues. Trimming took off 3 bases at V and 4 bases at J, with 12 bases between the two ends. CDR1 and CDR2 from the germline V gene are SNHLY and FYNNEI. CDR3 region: CASSERDIVTGELFF. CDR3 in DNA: TGTGCCAGCAGTGAGCGGGACATAGTCACCGGGGAGCTGTTTTTT.

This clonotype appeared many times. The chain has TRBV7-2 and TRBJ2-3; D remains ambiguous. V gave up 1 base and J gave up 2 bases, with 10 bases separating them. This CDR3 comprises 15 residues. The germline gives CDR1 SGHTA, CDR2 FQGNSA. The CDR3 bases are TGTGCCAGCAGCTTAGTCGGCGGATCCACAGATACGCAGTATTTT. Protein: CASSLVGGSTDTQYF.

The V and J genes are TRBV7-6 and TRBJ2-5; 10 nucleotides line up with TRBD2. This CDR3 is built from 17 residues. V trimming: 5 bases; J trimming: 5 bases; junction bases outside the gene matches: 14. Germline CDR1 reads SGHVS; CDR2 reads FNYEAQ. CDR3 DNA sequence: TGTGCCAGCAGCCACGGGCCTAGCGGGAGTGGTTGGGAGACCCAGTACTTC. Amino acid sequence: CASSHGPSGSGWETQYF.